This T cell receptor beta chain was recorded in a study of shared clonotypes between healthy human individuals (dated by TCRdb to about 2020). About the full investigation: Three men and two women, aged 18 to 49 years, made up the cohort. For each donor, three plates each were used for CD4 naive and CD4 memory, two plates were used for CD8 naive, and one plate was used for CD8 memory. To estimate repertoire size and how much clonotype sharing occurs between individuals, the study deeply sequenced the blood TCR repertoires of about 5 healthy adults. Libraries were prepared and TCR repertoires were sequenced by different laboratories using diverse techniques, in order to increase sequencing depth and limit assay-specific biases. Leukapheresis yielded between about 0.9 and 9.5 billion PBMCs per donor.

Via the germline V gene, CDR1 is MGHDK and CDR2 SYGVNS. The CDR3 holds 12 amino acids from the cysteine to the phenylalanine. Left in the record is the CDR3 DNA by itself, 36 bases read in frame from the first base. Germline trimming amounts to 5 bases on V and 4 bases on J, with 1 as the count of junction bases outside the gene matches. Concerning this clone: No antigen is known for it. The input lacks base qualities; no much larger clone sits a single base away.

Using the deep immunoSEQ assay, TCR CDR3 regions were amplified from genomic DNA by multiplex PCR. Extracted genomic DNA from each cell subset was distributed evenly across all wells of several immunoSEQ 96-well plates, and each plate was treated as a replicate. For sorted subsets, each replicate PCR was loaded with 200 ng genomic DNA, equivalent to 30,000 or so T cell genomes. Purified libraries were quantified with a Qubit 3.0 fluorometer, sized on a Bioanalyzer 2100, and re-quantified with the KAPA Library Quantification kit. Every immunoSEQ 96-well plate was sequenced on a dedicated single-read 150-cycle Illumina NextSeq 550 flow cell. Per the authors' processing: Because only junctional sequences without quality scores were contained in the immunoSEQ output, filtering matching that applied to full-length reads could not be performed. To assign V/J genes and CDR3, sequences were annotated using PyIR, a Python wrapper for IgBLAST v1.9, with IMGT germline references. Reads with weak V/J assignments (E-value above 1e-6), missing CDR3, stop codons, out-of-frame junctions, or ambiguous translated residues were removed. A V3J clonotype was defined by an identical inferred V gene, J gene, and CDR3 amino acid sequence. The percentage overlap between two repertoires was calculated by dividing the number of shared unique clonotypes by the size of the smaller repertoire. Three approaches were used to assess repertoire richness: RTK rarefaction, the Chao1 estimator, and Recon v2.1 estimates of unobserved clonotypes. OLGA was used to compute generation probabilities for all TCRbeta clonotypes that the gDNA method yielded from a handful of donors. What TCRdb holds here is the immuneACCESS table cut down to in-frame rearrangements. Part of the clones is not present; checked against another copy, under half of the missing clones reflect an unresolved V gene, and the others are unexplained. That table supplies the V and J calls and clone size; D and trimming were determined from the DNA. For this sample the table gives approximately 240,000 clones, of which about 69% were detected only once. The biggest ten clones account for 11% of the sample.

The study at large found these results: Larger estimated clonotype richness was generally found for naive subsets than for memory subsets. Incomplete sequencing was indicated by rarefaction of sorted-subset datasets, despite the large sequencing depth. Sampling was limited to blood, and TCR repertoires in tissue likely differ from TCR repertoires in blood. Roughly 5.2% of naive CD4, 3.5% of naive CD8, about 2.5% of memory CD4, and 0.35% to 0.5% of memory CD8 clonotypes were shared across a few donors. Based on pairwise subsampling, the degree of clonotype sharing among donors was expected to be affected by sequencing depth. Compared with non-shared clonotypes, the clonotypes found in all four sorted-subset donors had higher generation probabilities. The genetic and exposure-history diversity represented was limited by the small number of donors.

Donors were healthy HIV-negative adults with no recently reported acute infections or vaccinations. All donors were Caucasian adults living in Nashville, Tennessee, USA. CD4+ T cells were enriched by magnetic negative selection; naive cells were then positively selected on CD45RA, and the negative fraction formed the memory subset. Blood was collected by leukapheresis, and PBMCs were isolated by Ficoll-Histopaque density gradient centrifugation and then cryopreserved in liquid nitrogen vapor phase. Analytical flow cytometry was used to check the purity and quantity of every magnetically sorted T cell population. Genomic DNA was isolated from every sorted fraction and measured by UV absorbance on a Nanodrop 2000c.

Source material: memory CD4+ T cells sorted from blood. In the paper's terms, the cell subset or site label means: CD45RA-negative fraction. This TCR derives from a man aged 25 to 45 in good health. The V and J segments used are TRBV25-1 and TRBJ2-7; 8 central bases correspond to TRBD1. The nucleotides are TGTGCCAGCAGTAGGACAGGGTACGAGCAGTACTTC. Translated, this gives CASSRTGYEQYF.